Sequencing of this TCR beta chain was carried out in a study of blood T cell repertoires in COVID-19. The overall study: From the United States, Italy and Spain came samples of acute and convalescent COVID-19.

Study processing details: Reference gene primer amplification yielded estimated nucleated cell counts. Generated by immunoSEQ multiplex PCR, the TCRdb table keeps only in-frame clones and is missing some. V, J and clone size derive from that table, while D and trimming were established from the DNA sequence. This sample has 80,000 to 100,000 clones, with 85% to 90% found just once. The Seattle patients, enrolled during active infection, were followed longitudinally. Trimming left V 4 bases short and J 8 bases short, with 13 bases between. The CDR3 extends over 13 amino acids. Per the germline V gene, CDR1 is SGHNT and CDR2 is YYREEE (reference sequence).

This chain joins TRBV5-4 and TRBJ2-1; D remains ambiguous. The receptor was derived from a human donor with COVID-19, enrolled during active disease. The donor label of this sample is uncertain. Sequencing input: peripheral blood. CDR3 sequence reads: CASSPQVLDEQFF. The CDR3 DNA reads TGTGCCAGCAGCCCCCAAGTGTTAGATGAGCAGTTCTTC.